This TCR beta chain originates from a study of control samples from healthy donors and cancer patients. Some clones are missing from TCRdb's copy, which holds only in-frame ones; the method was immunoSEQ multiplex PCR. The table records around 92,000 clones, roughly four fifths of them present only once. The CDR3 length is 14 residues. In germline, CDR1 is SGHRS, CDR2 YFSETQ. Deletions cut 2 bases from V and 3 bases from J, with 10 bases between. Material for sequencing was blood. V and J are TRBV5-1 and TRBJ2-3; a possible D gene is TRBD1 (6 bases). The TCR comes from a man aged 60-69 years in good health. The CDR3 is CASSLEGQTDTQYF. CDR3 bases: TGCGCCAGCAGCTTAGAAGGACAGACAGATACGCAGTATTTT.